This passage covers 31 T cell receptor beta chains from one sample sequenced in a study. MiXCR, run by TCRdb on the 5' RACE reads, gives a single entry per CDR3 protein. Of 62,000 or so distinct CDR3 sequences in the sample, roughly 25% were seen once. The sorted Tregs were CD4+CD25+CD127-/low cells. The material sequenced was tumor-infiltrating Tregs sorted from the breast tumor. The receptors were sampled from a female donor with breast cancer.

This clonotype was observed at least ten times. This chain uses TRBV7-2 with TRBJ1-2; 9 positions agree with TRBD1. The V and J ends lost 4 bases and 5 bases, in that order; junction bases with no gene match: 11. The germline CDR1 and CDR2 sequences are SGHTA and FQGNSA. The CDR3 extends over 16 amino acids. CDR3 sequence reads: CASSSYIRQGEYGYTF. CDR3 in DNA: TGTGCCAGCAGCTCCTACATAAGACAGGGGGAATATGGCTACACCTTC.

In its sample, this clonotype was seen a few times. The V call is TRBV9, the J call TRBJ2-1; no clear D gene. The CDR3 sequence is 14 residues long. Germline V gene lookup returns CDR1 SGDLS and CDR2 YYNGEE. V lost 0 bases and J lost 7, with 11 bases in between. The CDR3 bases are TGTGCCAGCAGCGTAGGATCGACGGTTAATGAGCAGTTCTTC. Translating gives CASSVGSTVNEQFF. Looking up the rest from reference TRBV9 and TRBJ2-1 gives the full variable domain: DSGVTQTPKHLITATGQRVTLRCSPRSGDLSVYWYQQSLDQGLQFLIQYYNGEERAKGNILERFSAQQFPDLHSELNLSSLELGDSALYFCASSVGSTVNEQFFGPGTRLTVL.

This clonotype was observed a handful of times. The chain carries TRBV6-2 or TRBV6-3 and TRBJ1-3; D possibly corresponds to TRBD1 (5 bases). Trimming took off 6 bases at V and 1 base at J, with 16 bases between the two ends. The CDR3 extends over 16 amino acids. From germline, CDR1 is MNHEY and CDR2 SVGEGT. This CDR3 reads CASRARGAESGNTIYF. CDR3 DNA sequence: TGTGCCAGCAGAGCGAGGGGCGCGGAGTCTGGAAACACCATATATTTT.

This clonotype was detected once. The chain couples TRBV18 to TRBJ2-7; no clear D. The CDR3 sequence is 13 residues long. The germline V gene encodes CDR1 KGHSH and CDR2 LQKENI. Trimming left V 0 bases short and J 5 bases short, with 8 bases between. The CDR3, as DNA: TGTGCCAGCTCACCACCAGGGAACGACGAGCAGTACTTC. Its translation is CASSPPGNDEQYF. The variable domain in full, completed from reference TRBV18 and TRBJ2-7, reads NAGVMQNPRHLVRRRGQEARLRCSPMKGHSHVYWYRQLPEEGLKFMVYLQKENIIDESGMPKERFSAEFPKEGPSILRIQQVVRGDSAAYFCASSPPGNDEQYFGPGTRLTVT.

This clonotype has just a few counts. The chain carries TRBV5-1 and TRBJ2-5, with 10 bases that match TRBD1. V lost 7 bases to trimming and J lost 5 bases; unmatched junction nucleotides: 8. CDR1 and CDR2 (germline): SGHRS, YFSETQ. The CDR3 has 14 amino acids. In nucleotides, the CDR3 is TGCGCCAGCCAGAAGACAGGGGGCATGGAGACCCAGTACTTC. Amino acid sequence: CASQKTGGMETQYF.

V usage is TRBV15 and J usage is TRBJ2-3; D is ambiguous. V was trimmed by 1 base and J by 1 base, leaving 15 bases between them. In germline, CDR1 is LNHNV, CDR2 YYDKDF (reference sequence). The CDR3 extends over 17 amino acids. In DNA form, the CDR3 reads TGTGCCACCAGCAGAGGAAATGGACGGTCGGGCACAGATACGCAGTATTTT. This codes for CATSRGNGRSGTDTQYF.

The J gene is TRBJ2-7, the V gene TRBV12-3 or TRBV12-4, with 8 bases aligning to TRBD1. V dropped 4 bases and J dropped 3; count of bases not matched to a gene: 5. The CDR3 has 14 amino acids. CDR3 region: CASSSDREIYEQYF. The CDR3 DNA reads TGTGCCAGCAGTTCGGACAGGGAGATCTACGAGCAGTACTTC.

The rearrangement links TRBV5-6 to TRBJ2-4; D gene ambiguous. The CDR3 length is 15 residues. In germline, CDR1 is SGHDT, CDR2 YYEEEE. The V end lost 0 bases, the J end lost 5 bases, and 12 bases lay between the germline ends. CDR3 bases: TGTGCCAGCAGCTTGGGCAGAACCTACCAAAACATTCAGTACTTC. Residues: CASSLGRTYQNIQYF.

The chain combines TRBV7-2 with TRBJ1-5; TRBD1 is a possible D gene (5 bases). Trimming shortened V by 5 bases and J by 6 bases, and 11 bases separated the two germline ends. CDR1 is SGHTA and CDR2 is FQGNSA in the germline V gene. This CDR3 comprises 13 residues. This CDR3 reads CASSLDRGQPQHF. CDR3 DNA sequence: TGTGCCAGCAGCCTCGATAGGGGTCAGCCCCAGCATTTT. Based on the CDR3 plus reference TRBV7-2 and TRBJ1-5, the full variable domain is GAGVSQSPSNKVTEKGKDVELRCDPISGHTALYWYRQSLGQGLEFLIYFQGNSAPDKSGLPSDRFSAERTGGSVSTLTIQRTQQEDSAVYLCASSLDRGQPQHFGDGTRLSIL.

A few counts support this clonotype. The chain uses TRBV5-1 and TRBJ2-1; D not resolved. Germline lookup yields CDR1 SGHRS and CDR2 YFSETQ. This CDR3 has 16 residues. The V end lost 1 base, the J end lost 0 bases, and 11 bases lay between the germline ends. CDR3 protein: CASSLQNPSSYNEQFF. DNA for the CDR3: TGCGCCAGCAGCTTGCAGAACCCGAGCTCCTACAATGAGCAGTTCTTC.

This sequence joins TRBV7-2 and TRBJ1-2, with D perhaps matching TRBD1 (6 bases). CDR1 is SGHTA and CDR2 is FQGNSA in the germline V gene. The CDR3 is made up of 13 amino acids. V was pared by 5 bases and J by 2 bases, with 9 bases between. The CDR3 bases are TGTGCCAGCAGCCCGGGACAAAACTATGGCTACACCTTC. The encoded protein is CASSPGQNYGYTF.

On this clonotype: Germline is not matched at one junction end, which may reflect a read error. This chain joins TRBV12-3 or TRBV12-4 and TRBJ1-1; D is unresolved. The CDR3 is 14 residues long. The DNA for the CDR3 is TGTACCAGCAGTTTTGGGGATTTCGGCACTGAAGCTTTCTTT. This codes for CTSSFGDFGTEAFF.

The CDR3 loop is CASSLYEGSHEQYF. DNA of the CDR3: TGTGCCAGCAGCTTATATGAGGGTAGTCACGAGCAGTACTTC. The gene calls are TRBV7-6 and TRBJ2-7, with D tentatively TRBD2 (5 bases). CDR1 is SGHVS and CDR2 is FNYEAQ in the germline V gene. Trimming pared 2 bases from V and 5 bases from J, leaving 13 bases between. This CDR3 has 14 residues.

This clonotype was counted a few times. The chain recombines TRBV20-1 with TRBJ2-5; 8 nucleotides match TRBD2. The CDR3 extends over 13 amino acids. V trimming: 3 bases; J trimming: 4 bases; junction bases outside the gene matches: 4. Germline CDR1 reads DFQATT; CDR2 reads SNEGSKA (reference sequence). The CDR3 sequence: CSARTGGTETQYF. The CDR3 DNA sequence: TGCAGTGCTAGGACGGGAGGGACAGAGACCCAGTACTTC.

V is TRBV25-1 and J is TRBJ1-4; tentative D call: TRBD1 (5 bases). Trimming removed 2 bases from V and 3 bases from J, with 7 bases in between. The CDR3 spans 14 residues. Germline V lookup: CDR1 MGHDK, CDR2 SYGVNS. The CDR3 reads CASSEMGANEKLFF. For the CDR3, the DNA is TGTGCCAGCAGTGAAATGGGGGCTAATGAAAAACTGTTTTTT.

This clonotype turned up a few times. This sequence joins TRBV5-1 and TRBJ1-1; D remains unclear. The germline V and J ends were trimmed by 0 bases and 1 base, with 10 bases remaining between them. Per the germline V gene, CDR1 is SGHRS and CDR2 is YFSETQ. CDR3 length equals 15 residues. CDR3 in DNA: TGCGCCAGCAGCTTGGCTACACAGCCGAACACTGAAGCTTTCTTT. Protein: CASSLATQPNTEAFF.

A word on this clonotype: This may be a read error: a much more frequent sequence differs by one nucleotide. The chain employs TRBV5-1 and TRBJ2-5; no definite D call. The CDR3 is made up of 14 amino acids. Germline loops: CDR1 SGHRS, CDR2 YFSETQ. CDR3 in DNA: TGCGCCAGAAGCTTGGTGGATAGTATGGAGACCCAGTACTTC. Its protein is CARSLVDSMETQYF.

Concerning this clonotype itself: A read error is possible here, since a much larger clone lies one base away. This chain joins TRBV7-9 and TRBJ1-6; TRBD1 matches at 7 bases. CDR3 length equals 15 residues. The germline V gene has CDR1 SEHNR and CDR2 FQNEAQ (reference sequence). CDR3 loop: CAVKGAGDRNSLLHF. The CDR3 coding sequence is TGTGCCGTCAAGGGGGCAGGGGATAGAAATTCACTCCTCCACTTT.

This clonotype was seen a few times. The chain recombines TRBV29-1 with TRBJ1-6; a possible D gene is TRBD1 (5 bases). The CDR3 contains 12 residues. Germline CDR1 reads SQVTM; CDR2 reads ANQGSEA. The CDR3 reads CAGGSRNSPLHF. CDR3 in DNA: TGCGCCGGGGGGAGCCGTAATTCACCCCTCCACTTT.

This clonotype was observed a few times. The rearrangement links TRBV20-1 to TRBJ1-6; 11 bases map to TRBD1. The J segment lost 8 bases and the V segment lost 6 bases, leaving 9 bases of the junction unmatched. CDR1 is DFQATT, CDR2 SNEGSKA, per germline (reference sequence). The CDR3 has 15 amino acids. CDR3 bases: TGCAGTGCCTTGCCGGACAGGGGGCGGCATTCACCCCTCCACTTT. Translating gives CSALPDRGRHSPLHF.

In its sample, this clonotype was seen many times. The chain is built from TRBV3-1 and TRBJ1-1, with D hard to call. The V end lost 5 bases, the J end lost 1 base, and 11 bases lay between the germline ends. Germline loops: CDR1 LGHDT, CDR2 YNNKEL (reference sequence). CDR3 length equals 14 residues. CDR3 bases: TGTGCCAGCAGCTCTCGGGCCGAGAACACTGAAGCTTTCTTT. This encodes CASSSRAENTEAFF.

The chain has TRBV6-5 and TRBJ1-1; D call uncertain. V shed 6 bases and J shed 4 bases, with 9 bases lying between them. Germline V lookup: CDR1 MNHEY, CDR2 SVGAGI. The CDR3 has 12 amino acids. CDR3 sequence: CASSPGSTEAFF. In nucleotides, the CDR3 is TGTGCCAGCAGCCCGGGGAGCACTGAAGCTTTCTTT.

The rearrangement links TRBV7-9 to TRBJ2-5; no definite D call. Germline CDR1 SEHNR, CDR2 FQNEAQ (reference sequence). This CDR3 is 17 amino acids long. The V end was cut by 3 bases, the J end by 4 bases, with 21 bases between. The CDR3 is CASSFILRDQRRETQYF. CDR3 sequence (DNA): TGTGCCAGCAGCTTCATCTTACGTGACCAGCGAAGAGAGACCCAGTACTTC.

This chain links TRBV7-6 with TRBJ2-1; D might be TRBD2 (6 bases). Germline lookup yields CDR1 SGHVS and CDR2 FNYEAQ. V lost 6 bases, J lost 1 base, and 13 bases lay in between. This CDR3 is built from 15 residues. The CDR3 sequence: CASSQNGGSYNEQFF. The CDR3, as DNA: TGTGCCAGCAGTCAGAACGGAGGGTCCTACAATGAGCAGTTCTTC.

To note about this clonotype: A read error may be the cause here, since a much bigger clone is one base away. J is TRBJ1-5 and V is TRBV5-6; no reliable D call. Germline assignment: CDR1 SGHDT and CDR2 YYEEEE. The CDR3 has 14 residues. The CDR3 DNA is TGTGCCAGCAGCTTGTTCTATAGCAATCAGTCCCAGCATTTT. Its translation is CASSLFYSNQSQHF. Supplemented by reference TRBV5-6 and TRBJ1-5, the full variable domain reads DAGVTQSPTHLIKTRGQQVTLRCSPKSGHDTVSWYQQALGQGPQFIFQYYEEEERQRGNFPDRFSGHQFPNYSSELNVNALLLGDSALYLCASSLFYSNQSQHFGDGTRLSIL.

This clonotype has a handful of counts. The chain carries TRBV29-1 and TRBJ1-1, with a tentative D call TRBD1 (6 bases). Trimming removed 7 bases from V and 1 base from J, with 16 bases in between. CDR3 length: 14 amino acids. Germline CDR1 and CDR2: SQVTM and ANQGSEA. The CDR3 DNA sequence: TGCAGCGCGGGGGCAGGGAGGGGGAACACTGAAGCTTTCTTT. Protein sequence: CSAGAGRGNTEAFF.

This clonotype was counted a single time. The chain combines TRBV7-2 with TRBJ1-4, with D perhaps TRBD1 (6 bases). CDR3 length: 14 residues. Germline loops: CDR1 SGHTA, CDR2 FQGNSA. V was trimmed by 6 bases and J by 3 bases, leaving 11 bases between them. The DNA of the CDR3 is TGTGCCAGCAGAAGGACAGCGGCTAATGAAAAACTGTTTTTT. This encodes CASRRTAANEKLFF.

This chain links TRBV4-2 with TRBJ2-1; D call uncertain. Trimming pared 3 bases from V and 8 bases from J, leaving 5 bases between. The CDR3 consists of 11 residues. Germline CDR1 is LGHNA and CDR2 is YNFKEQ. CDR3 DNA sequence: TGTGCCAGCAGCCAGGCCGATGAGCAGTTCTTC. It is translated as CASSQADEQFF.

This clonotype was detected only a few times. The chain's CDR3 is CASSLGYYEQYF. The DNA for the CDR3 is TGTGCCAGCAGCTTAGGCTATTACGAGCAGTACTTC. V is TRBV13 and J is TRBJ2-7; D is ambiguous. V was pared by 0 bases and J by 4 bases, with 4 bases between. Germline V gene sequence: CDR1 PRHDT, CDR2 FYEKMQ (reference sequence). This CDR3 contains 12 residues.

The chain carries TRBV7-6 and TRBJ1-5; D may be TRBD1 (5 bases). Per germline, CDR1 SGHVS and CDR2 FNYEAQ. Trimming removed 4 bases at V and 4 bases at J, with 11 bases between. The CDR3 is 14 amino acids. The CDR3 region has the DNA TGTGCCAGCAGCTCCGGGACGCTTAATCAGCCCCAGCATTTT. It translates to CASSSGTLNQPQHF. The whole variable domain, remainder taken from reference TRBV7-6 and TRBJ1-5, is GAGVSQSPRYKVTKRGQDVALRCDPISGHVSLYWYRQALGQGPEFLTYFNYEAQQDKSGLPNDRFSAERPEGSISTLTIQRTEQRDSAMYRCASSSGTLNQPQHFGDGTRLSIL.

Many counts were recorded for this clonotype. CDR3 nucleotide sequence: TGCAGTTCTTATGGTCGGTCAGCCGAGACGGGCTACACCTTC. Translation: CSSYGRSAETGYTF. The rearrangement joins TRBV20-1 to TRBJ1-2; no clear D. V was shortened by 8 bases and J by 8 bases, with 24 bases between the two germline ends. Germline-derived CDR1 and CDR2 are DFQATT and SNEGSKA (reference sequence). The CDR3 sequence is 14 residues long.